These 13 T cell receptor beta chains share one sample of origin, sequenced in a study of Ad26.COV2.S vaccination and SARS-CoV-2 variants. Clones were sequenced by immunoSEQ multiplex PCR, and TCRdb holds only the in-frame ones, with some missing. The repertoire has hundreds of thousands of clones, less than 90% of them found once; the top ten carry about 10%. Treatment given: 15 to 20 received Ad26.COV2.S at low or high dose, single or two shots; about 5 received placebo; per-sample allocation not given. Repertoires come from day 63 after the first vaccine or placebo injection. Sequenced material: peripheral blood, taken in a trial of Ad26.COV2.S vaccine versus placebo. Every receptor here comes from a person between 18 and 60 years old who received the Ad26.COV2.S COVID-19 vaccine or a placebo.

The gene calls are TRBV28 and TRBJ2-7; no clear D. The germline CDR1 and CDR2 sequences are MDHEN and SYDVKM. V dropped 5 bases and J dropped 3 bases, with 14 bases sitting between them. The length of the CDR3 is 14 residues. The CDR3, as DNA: TGTGCCAGCAGTGCCCCGGGCAGTCTCTACGAGCAGTACTTC. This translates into CASSAPGSLYEQYF.

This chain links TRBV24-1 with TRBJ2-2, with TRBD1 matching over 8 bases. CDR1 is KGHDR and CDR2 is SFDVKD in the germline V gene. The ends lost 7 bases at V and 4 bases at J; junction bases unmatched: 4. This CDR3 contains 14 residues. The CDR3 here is CATRGQVGTGELFF. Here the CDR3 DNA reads TGTGCCACCAGGGGACAGGTGGGCACCGGGGAGCTGTTTTTT.

The CDR3 nucleotides are TGTGCCAGCAGCTTATTTCCTCCAGCGGGAGAAAATGAGCAGTTCTTC. Encoded protein: CASSLFPPAGENEQFF. The chain links TRBV7-3 to TRBJ2-1, with 8 bases fitting TRBD2. The CDR3 length is 16 residues. Germline V lookup: CDR1 SGHTA, CDR2 FQGTGA. V dropped 2 bases and J dropped 7; count of bases not matched to a gene: 10.

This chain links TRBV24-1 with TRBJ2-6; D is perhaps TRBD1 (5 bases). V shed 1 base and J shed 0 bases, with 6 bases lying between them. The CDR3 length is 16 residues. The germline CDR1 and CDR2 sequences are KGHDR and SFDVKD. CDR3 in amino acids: CATSDLDSSGANVLTF. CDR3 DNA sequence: TGTGCCACCAGTGATTTAGACAGCTCTGGGGCCAACGTCCTGACTTTC.

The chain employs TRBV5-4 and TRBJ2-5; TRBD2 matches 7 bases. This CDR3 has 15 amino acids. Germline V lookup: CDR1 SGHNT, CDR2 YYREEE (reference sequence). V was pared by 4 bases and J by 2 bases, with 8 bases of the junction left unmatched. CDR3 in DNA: TGTGCCAGCAGCCGTCCCGGGGGAGGGCAAGAGACCCAGTACTTC. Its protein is CASSRPGGGQETQYF.

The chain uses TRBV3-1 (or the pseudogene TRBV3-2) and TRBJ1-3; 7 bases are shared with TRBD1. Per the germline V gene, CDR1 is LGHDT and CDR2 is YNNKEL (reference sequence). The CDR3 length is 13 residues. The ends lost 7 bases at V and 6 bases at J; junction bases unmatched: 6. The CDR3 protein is CASTPGTENTIYF. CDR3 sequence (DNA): TGTGCCAGCACCCCCGGGACAGAAAACACCATATATTTT.

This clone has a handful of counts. The CDR3 DNA follows: TGTGCCAGCAGCTTCCTAGCGGGAGGTCTCTCCGAGCAGTACTTC. Translated: CASSFLAGGLSEQYF. The V call is TRBV7-2, the J call TRBJ2-7; 11 bases agree with TRBD2. This CDR3 contains 15 residues. In germline, CDR1 is SGHTA, CDR2 FQGNSA. Unmatched junction bases numbered 7, after V lost 3 bases and J lost 6 bases.

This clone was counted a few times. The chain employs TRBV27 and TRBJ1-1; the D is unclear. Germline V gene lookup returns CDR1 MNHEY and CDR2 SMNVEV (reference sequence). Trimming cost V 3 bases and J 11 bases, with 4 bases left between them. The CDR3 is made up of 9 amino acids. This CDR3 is CASSFEAFF. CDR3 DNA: TGTGCCAGCAGTTTTGAGGCTTTCTTT.

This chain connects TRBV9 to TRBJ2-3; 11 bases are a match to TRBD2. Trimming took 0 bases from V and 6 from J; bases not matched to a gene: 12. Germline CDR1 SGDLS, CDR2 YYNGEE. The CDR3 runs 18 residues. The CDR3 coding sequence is TGTGCCAGCAGCGTAGCTCTCCCGGCTAGCGGGGGGACGGATACGCAGTATTTT. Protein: CASSVALPASGGTDTQYF.

The CDR3 loop is CASSLSGRGEEKLFF. The CDR3 nucleotides are TGTGCCAGCAGCTTAAGTGGTAGGGGAGAAGAAAAACTGTTTTTT. The chain uses TRBV7-8 and TRBJ1-4; TRBD1 might be the D (5 bases). This CDR3 is built from 15 residues. Per germline, CDR1 SGHVS and CDR2 FQNEAQ. The ends were cut back, 2 bases at V and 8 bases at J, with 15 bases in the middle.

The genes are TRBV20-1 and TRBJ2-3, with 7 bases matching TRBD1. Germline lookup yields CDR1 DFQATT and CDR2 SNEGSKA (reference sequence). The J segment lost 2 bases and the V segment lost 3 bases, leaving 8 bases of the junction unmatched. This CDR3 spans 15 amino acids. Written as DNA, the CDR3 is TGCAGTGCTAGTAGGTCGGGACAGAACACAGATACGCAGTATTTT. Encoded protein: CSASRSGQNTDTQYF.

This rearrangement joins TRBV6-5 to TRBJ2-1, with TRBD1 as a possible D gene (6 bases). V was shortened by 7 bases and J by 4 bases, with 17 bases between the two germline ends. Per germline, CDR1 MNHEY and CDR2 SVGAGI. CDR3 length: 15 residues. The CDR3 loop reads CASTPAGAPYNEQFF. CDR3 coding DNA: TGTGCCAGCACCCCGGCAGGGGCCCCTTACAATGAGCAGTTCTTC.

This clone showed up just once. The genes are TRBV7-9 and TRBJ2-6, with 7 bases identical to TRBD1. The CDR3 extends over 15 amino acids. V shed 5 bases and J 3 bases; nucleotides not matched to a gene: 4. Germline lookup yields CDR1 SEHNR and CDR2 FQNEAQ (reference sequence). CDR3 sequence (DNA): TGTGCCAGCAGCCGCGGACAGGTTGGGGCCAACGTCCTGACTTTC. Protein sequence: CASSRGQVGANVLTF.